These 15 T cell receptor beta chains were all obtained from the same sample, sequenced in a study of siplizumab effects on memory and regulatory T cells. TCRdb's copy holds only in-frame clones and misses some; the assay was immunoSEQ multiplex PCR. The sample carries under 110,000 clones, 92% recorded once. Specimen: non-Treg CD4+ T cells sorted from blood. The source is a human donor in good health.

The V call is TRBV5-1, the J call TRBJ2-7; 13 positions match TRBD2. With 4 bases clipped from V and 0 bases from J, the junction kept 7 bases outside the gene matches. This CDR3 has 17 residues. Looked up from germline, CDR1 is SGHRS and CDR2 is YFSETQ. The DNA of the CDR3 is TGCGCCAGCAGCGTGGGACTAGCGGGAAGGAGCTCCTACGAGCAGTACTTC. It translates to CASSVGLAGRSSYEQYF.

CDR3 in amino acids: CASSFGRGGDEQYF. CDR3 bases: TGTGCCAGCAGTTTCGGTAGGGGAGGGGACGAGCAGTACTTC. V usage is TRBV27 and J usage is TRBJ2-7, with 7 bases matching TRBD2. Germline loops: CDR1 MNHEY, CDR2 SMNVEV (reference sequence). The CDR3 length is 14 residues. V lost 3 bases to trimming and J lost 5 bases; unmatched junction nucleotides: 7.

The rearrangement joins TRBV11-3 to TRBJ1-1; D not certain. CDR1 is SGHNT and CDR2 is YENEEA in the germline V gene. V was clipped by 2 bases and J by 4 bases, with 5 bases between them. The CDR3 is 12 amino acids. CDR3 in DNA: TGTGCCAGCAGCTTAATTCCCACTGAAGCTTTCTTT. Translated, it gives CASSLIPTEAFF. Filled out from reference TRBV11-3 and TRBJ1-1, the complete variable domain reads EAGVVQSPRYKIIEKKQPVAFWCNPISGHNTLYWYLQNLGQGPELLIRYENEEAVDDSQLPKDRFSAERLKGVDSTLKIQPAELGDSAVYLCASSLIPTEAFFGQGTRLTVV.

J is TRBJ1-1 and V is TRBV30; D may be TRBD1 (6 bases). Per the germline V gene, CDR1 is GTSNPN and CDR2 is SVGIG (reference sequence). V was cut by 4 bases and J by 1 base, with 13 bases left in between. This CDR3 is built from 14 residues. The CDR3 region has the DNA TGTGCCTGGACTCTGACAGGCAGGAACACTGAAGCTTTCTTT. Amino acid sequence: CAWTLTGRNTEAFF.

The chain couples TRBV27 to TRBJ2-2, with D perhaps given as TRBD1 or TRBD2 (6 bases each). The germline V and J ends were trimmed by 7 bases and 7 bases, with 16 bases remaining between them. This CDR3 region has 14 residues. CDR1 MNHEY and CDR2 SMNVEV come from the germline V gene (reference sequence). This CDR3 is CASNKQGGSGELFF. CDR3 DNA sequence: TGTGCCAGCAACAAACAGGGAGGCAGCGGGGAGCTGTTTTTT.

The chain is built from TRBV19 and TRBJ1-5; the D is unclear. V lost 6 bases to trimming and J lost 2 bases, with 17 bases between them. The CDR3 has 16 amino acids. Germline CDR1 reads LNHDA; CDR2 reads SQIVND (reference sequence). The DNA for the CDR3 is TGTGCCAGTAGCAACTCCAGGAGGGTTGGCAATCAGCCCCAGCATTTT. Translated: CASSNSRRVGNQPQHF.

V is TRBV10-3 and J is TRBJ2-1; TRBD2 is a possible D gene (6 bases). The CDR3 is 18 amino acids. Germline V lookup: CDR1 ENHRY, CDR2 SYGVKD. Trimming shortened V by 6 bases and J by 4 bases, and 25 bases separated the two germline ends. The CDR3 region is CAISDAARREGPYNEQFF. The CDR3 DNA is TGTGCCATCAGCGACGCTGCACGGAGGGAAGGACCTTACAATGAGCAGTTCTTC.

This clone was observed a single time. V usage is TRBV6-5 and J usage is TRBJ2-3; TRBD2 is a possible D gene (6 bases). Trimming pared 8 bases from V and 4 bases from J, leaving 13 bases between. Germline loops: CDR1 MNHEY, CDR2 SVGAGI. This CDR3 is 13 amino acids long. CDR3 in amino acids: CASSSGVPDTQYF. The CDR3 DNA reads as TGTGCCAGCTCGTCGGGAGTTCCAGATACGCAGTATTTT.

This clone was seen just once. The chain recombines TRBV10-3 with TRBJ1-4; D call uncertain. The CDR3 has 16 amino acids. V lost 0 bases, J lost 4 bases, and 12 bases lay in between. In germline, CDR1 is ENHRY, CDR2 SYGVKD. The CDR3 bases are TGTGCCATCAGTGAGTCCACCCCAGAGAATAATGAAAAACTGTTTTTT. Amino acid sequence: CAISESTPENNEKLFF.

The chain is built from TRBV9 and TRBJ2-5, with 10 bases fitting TRBD2. CDR1 is SGDLS, CDR2 YYNGEE, per germline. The trim removed 3 bases at V and 3 bases at J, leaving 5 bases unmatched. CDR3 length: 15 amino acids. CDR3 nucleotides: TGTGCCAGCAGCGCCGACGGACTAGCGGAAGAGACCCAGTACTTC. Translated: CASSADGLAEETQYF.

V usage is TRBV5-4 and J usage is TRBJ1-1; D is ambiguous. V was cut by 0 bases and J by 1 base, with 7 bases left in between. The CDR3 length is 14 residues. Germline V CDR1 and CDR2: SGHNT, YYREEE (reference sequence). The CDR3 coding sequence is TGTGCCAGCAGCTTGGTAGACCCGAACACTGAAGCTTTCTTT. It codes for CASSLVDPNTEAFF.

This chain links TRBV13 with TRBJ2-3; TRBD1 agrees at 12 bases. J gave up 2 bases and V 5 bases, and 11 bases lay outside the gene matches. This CDR3 spans 18 amino acids. Per germline, CDR1 PRHDT and CDR2 FYEKMQ (reference sequence). CDR3 sequence (DNA): TGTGCCAGCAGCCCTAGATTCGGGACAGGGGGCTCCACAGATACGCAGTATTTT. Translating it yields CASSPRFGTGGSTDTQYF.

The chain combines TRBV5-1 with TRBJ2-1; TRBD2 matches 8 bases. Germline CDR1 is SGHRS and CDR2 is YFSETQ. V shed 3 bases and J 9 bases; nucleotides not matched to a gene: 8. The CDR3 is 14 residues long. CDR3 DNA: TGCGCCAGCAGCTCGTACGCGGGAGGTGGTGAGCAGTTCTTC. Protein sequence: CASSSYAGGGEQFF.

The chain employs TRBV28 and TRBJ2-5, with 8 bases fitting TRBD1. The CDR3 covers 13 residues. V dropped 2 bases and J dropped 4; count of bases not matched to a gene: 0. The V gene's germline CDR1 is MDHEN and CDR2 SYDVKM. The CDR3 protein is CASSLGQGETQYF. The CDR3, as DNA: TGTGCCAGCAGTTTAGGACAGGGAGAGACCCAGTACTTC.

The chain employs TRBV19 and TRBJ2-1, with D maybe TRBD2 (5 bases). The CDR3 length is 13 residues. The germline V gene encodes CDR1 LNHDA and CDR2 SQIVND (reference sequence). V was shortened by 7 bases and J by 10 bases, with 17 bases between the two germline ends. CDR3 sequence: CASIGGPFSEQFF. The CDR3, as DNA: TGTGCCAGTATCGGCGGGCCCTTTTCCGAGCAGTTCTTC. Drawing the rest from reference TRBV19 and TRBJ2-1, the complete variable domain is DGGITQSPKYLFRKEGQNVTLSCEQNLNHDAMYWYRQDPGQGLRLIYYSQIVNDFQKGDIAEGYSVSREKKESFPLTVTSAQKNPTAFYLCASIGGPFSEQFFGPGTRLTVL.